This T cell receptor beta chain was identified during a study of T cell responses to AZD1222 COVID-19 vaccine. Germline V gene lookup returns CDR1 MNHEY and CDR2 SMNVEV (reference sequence). This CDR3 comprises 13 residues. The germline V and J ends were trimmed by 6 bases and 7 bases, with 13 bases remaining between them. Clones were sequenced by immunoSEQ multiplex PCR, and TCRdb holds only the in-frame ones, with some missing. This table holds roughly 99,000 clones, roughly 92% found once. With regard to this clone: What it binds is not known.

Notes on the study in general: Reportedly, close to half of spike-specific TCRs are directed against unmutated variant regions. Spike-specific TCR repertoires showed rising breadth and depth after two AZD1222 doses. Females outnumbered males among donors, who were mostly white British; clonal diversity was possibly underestimated.

Investigators merged groups given second doses at roughly 4 or roughly 12 weeks. The material was peripheral blood, obtained 28 days after the second AZD1222 dose. The V gene is TRBV27, the J gene TRBJ2-1; perhaps TRBD2 as D (5 bases). The TCR comes from an adult who received the AZD1222 COVID-19 vaccine. The CDR3 is CASRESGPNEQFF. The CDR3 DNA reads as TGTGCCAGCAGGGAAAGCGGTCCTAATGAGCAGTTCTTC.